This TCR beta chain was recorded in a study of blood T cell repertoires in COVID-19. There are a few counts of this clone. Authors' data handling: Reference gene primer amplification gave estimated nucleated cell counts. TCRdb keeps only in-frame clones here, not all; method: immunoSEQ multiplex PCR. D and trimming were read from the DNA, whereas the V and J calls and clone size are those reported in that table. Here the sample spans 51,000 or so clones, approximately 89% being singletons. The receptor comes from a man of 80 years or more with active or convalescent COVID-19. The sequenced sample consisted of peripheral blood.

The CDR3 coding sequence is TGTGCCAGCAGACCAGCAGGGGGGCGTGAGACCCAGTACTTC. Amino acid sequence: CASRPAGGRETQYF. This chain joins TRBV7-2 and TRBJ2-5; D is possibly TRBD1 (7 bases). Trimming took off 6 bases at V and 5 bases at J, with 16 bases between the two ends. This CDR3 contains 14 residues. Germline lookup yields CDR1 SGHTA and CDR2 FQGNSA.